The 18 T cell receptor beta chains below all came from one sample that was sequenced in a study of tumor and adjacent non-tumor tissue in lung cancer. Three rounds of nested PCR, following a modified ARM-PCR protocol, produced the TCRbeta library. Each CDR3 protein is one row after TCRdb ran MiXCR on the multiplex PCR reads. The sample shows around 80,000 distinct CDR3 sequences, 65% to 85% of them seen only once. This sample's RNA came from whole unsorted tissue. The normal lung tissue was taken more than 3 cm from the tumor edge. The sequenced sample was distant non-tumor lung tissue. The receptors here all came from a man aged 60 to 75 with non-small cell lung cancer.

Comments on this clonotype: A read error may produce the germline difference seen at one junction end. The chain links TRBV11-3 to TRBJ2-5; D is undetermined. The CDR3 contains 14 residues. Looked up from germline, CDR1 is SGHNT and CDR2 is YENEEA. The CDR3 reads CASNKTDREETQHF. Written as DNA, the CDR3 is TGTGCCAGCAACAAAACGGATAGGGAAGAGACCCAGCACTTC.

On this clonotype: One end of the junction fails to match germline, which may point to a read error. The chain joins TRBV5-6 to TRBJ1-1, with D maybe TRBD1 (5 bases). The CDR3 covers 13 residues. Germline CDR1 and CDR2: SGHDT and YYEEEE. As DNA, the CDR3 is TGTGCCAGCAGCTTGCAGCGGGGGACCGAAGATTTGTTT. Translated: CASSLQRGTEDLF.

Worth noting for this clonotype: The conserved closing phenylalanine or tryptophan is absent in this CDR3, likely reflecting a read error. The chain has TRBV7-3 and TRBJ2-1; D unresolved. Germline V gene data show CDR1 as SGHTA and CDR2 as FQGTGA. CDR3 length: 15 residues. The DNA for the CDR3 is TGTGCCATCAGCTCCGGTCGGCTCGACTACAATGAGCAGTTCCTC. This encodes CAISSGRLDYNEQFL.

Turning to this clonotype: Since the CDR3 does not end with the conserved phenylalanine or tryptophan, this likely comes from a read error. The DNA is omitted, as the CDR3 cannot be located on it reliably, and the CDR3 follows TCRdb's listing. The chain couples TRBV11-2 to TRBJ2-6; TRBD1 is taken as the D call from the table, unchecked against the DNA. Germline lookup yields CDR1 SGHAT and CDR2 FQNNGV. Including both end residues, the CDR3 is 19 amino acids long. The CDR3 sequence is CASSLVPKDRPSGVNVVTL.

As to this clonotype: The missing conserved phenylalanine or tryptophan at the end of this CDR3 makes a read error likely. This chain uses TRBV29-1 with TRBJ2-1, with a weak D call TRBD2 (5 bases). The CDR3 loop spans 16 amino acids. V shed 7 bases and J shed 4 bases, with 23 bases lying between them. The V gene's germline CDR1 is SQVTM and CDR2 ANQGSEA. The CDR3 reads CSGESGSATSYNEQFS. The DNA for the CDR3 is TGCAGCGGGGAGTCCGGAAGCGCTACGAGTTACAATGAGCAGTTCTCC.

CDR3 coding DNA: TGCAGTGCTAGAGATCTTTCGGGGCATTGCAATGAGCAGTTCTTC. This sequence encodes CSARDLSGHCNEQFF. The rearrangement links TRBV20-1 to TRBJ2-1; D might be TRBD1 or TRBD2, each matching 5 bases. V was shortened by 0 bases and J by 6 bases, with 15 bases between the two germline ends. The germline gives CDR1 DFQATT, CDR2 SNEGSKA (reference sequence). This CDR3 is built from 15 residues.

This clonotype appeared many times. The V call is TRBV12-3 or TRBV12-4, the J call TRBJ1-3; D gene ambiguous. The CDR3 runs 15 residues. The V and J ends lost 5 bases and 0 bases respectively, with 11 bases between them. This CDR3 reads CASSRTYGSGNTIYF. CDR3 nucleotide sequence: TGTGCCAGCAGTCGGACCTATGGCTCTGGAAACACCATATATTTT.

In its sample, this clonotype was seen many times. The chain carries TRBV7-2 and TRBJ2-1; possibly TRBD1 for D (6 bases). CDR1 is SGHTA, CDR2 FQGNSA, per germline. CDR3 length equals 16 residues. The V and J ends lost 6 bases and 6 bases respectively, with 21 bases between them. The CDR3 nucleotides are TGTGCCAGCAGTACGGCAGGGGCCAACTCCCGCAATGAGCAGTTCTTC. Amino acids: CASSTAGANSRNEQFF. Using reference TRBV7-2 and TRBJ2-1 for the parts outside the CDR3, the full variable domain is GAGVSQSPSNKVTEKGKDVELRCDPISGHTALYWYRQSLGQGLEFLIYFQGNSAPDKSGLPSDRFSAERTGGSVSTLTIQRTQQEDSAVYLCASSTAGANSRNEQFFGPGTRLTVL.

With respect to this clonotype: A read error may produce the germline difference seen at one junction end. The rearrangement joins TRBV6-5 to TRBJ2-6; TRBD1 or TRBD2 may be the D gene (6 bases each). The CDR3 is 16 residues long. Germline assignment: CDR1 MNHEY and CDR2 SVGAGI. The CDR3 DNA is TGTGCCAGCAATTACTCGGAGGGGGATGGGGCCAACGTCCTGACTTTC. Protein: CASNYSEGDGANVLTF.

With regard to this clonotype: Because the CDR3 is missing its conserved closing phenylalanine or tryptophan, this is likely a read error. V usage is TRBV29-1 and J usage is TRBJ2-7; D remains unclear. The CDR3 sequence is 12 residues long. CDR1 and CDR2 from the germline V gene are SQVTM and ANQGSEA. Trimming left V 6 bases short and J 7 bases short, with 16 bases between. The CDR3 reads CSVLRPLGEQYL. The CDR3 region has the DNA TGCAGCGTCCTTCGCCCCCTCGGGGAGCAGTACTTA.

CDR3 DNA: TGCAGTGCTAGAGTTCGGGGGGGACGGGGTCAGCAGTACTTC. It yields the protein CSARVRGGRGQQYF. This sequence joins TRBV20-1 and TRBJ2-1; 8 bases are a match to TRBD2. The end of the DNA aligns better with TRBJ2-7, so the J call may be wrong. Germline V gene data show CDR1 as DFQATT and CDR2 as SNEGSKA (reference sequence). This CDR3 contains 14 residues.

The chain links TRBV7-9 to TRBJ2-1; 7 bases match TRBD1. This CDR3 is 14 amino acids long. V was pared by 10 bases and J by 10 bases, with 16 bases of the junction left unmatched. Germline CDR1 reads SEHNR; CDR2 reads FQNEAQ (reference sequence). The CDR3 nucleotides are TGTGCCAACAGGCCGGGACAGAAGATTGTAGAGCAGTTCTTC. Translated, it gives CANRPGQKIVEQFF.

As for this clonotype: Its ends do not fully match the called genes, so a read error is possible. This chain uses TRBV11-1 with TRBJ2-1; 8 nucleotides line up with TRBD1. The CDR3 runs 21 residues. Germline V CDR1 and CDR2: SGHAT, FQDESV (reference sequence). The CDR3: CASSLAWGRGLSRSSYNVQFF. For the CDR3, the DNA is TGTGCCAGCAGCTTAGCTTGGGGCAGGGGGCTTAGTCGAAGCTCCTACAATGTGCAGTTCTTT.

Note on this clonotype: This may arise from a read error, as a much more abundant clone is one base away. V and J are TRBV5-6 and TRBJ1-1, with 7 bases that match TRBD1. Germline V CDR1 and CDR2: SGHDT, YYEEEE. The CDR3 runs 14 residues. The CDR3 sequence: CGTTRTNRGTEAFF. Here the CDR3 DNA reads TGTGGCACCACACGGACCAACAGGGGCACTGAAGCTTTCTTT.

The chain couples TRBV29-1 to TRBJ2-2; possible D gene TRBD2, 6 bases. Trimming removed 6 bases from V and 4 bases from J, with 18 bases in between. Germline V gene data show CDR1 as SQVTM and CDR2 as ANQGSEA. The CDR3 has 15 residues. CDR3 nucleotide sequence: TGCAGCGTGACCTGGACTACCAGGTTCACCGGGGAGCTGTTTTTT. This sequence encodes CSVTWTTRFTGELFF.

This clonotype was recorded only once. A read error may be the cause here, since a much bigger clone is one base away. The missing conserved phenylalanine or tryptophan at the end of this CDR3 makes a read error likely. This chain uses TRBV5-1 with TRBJ2-1; TRBD2 aligns across 13 bases. Germline values: CDR1 SGHRS, CDR2 YFSETQ. V lost 1 base to trimming and J lost 5 bases; unmatched junction nucleotides: 15. This CDR3 region has 20 residues. Written as DNA, the CDR3 is TGCGCCAGCAGCTTGAGAACTAGCGGGGGGGCTAGGGTCGCGGACAATGAGCAGTTCTCC. Amino acid sequence: CASSLRTSGGARVADNEQFS.

This CDR3 reads CASSLTSANTGELFF. CDR3 sequence (DNA): TGTGCCAGCAGCTTAACCAGCGCGAACACCGGGGAGCTGTTTTTT. V usage is TRBV7-3 and J usage is TRBJ2-2; D unresolved. Trimming shortened V by 0 bases and J by 0 bases, and 5 bases separated the two germline ends. The CDR3 is 15 amino acids. Germline assignment: CDR1 SGHTA and CDR2 FQGTGA.

Concerning this clonotype: Because it lacks the conserved phenylalanine or tryptophan at the end, this CDR3 is likely a read error. The chain carries TRBV11-2 and TRBJ2-6; 7 bases fit TRBD1. CDR1 is SGHAT and CDR2 is FQNNGV in the germline V gene. The CDR3 runs to 19 residues. Here the CDR3 DNA reads TGTGCCAACAGCTTAGTTCCAAAGGACAGGCCCTATGGGGCCAACGTCCTGACTTCC. Protein product: CANSLVPKDRPYGANVLTS.